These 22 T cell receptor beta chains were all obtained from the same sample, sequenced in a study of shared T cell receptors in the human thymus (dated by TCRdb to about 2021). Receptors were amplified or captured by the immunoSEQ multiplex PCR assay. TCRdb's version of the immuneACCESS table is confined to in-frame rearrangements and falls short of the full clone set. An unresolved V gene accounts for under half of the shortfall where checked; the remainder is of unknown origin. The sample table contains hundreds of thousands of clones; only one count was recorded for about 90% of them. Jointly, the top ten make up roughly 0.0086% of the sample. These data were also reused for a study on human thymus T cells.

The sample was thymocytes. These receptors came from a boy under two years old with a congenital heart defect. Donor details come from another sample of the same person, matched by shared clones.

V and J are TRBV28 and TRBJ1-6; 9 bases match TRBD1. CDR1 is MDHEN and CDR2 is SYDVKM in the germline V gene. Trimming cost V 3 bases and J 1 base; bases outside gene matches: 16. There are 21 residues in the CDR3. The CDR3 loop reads CASSLDKSGQGRTSYNSPLHF. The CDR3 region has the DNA TGTGCCAGCAGTTTGGATAAATCGGGACAGGGTCGGACTTCCTATAATTCACCCCTCCACTTT.

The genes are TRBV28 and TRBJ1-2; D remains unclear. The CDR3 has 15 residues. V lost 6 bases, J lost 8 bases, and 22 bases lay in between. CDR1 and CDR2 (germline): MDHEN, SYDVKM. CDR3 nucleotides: TGTGCCAGCAGCAAGTTTTCCCCTACCTTCGGGGGCTACACCTTC. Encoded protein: CASSKFSPTFGGYTF.

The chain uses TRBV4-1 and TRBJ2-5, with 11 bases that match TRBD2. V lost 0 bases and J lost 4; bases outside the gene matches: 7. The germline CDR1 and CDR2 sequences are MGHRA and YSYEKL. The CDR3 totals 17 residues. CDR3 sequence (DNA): TGCGCCAGCAGCCAAGAAAGTAGCGGGGGGGCGGGAGAGACCCAGTACTTC. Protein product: CASSQESSGGAGETQYF.

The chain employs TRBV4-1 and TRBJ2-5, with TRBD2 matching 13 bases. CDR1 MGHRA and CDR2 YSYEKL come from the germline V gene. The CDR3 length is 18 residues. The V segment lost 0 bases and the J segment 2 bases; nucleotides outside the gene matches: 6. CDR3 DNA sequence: TGCGCCAGCAGCCAAGATTTGTCGACTAGCGGGGGGCAAGAGACCCAGTACTTC. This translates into CASSQDLSTSGGQETQYF.

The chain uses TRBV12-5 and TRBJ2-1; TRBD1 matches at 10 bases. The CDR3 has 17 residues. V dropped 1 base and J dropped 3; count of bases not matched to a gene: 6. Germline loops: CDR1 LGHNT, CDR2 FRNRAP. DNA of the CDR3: TGTGCTAGTGGTTTGGCTTACCGGGACAGGGGCTACAATGAGCAGTTCTTC. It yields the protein CASGLAYRDRGYNEQFF. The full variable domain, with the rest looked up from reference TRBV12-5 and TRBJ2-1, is DARVTQTPRHKVTEMGQEVTMRCQPILGHNTVFWYRQTMMQGLELLAYFRNRAPLDDSGMPKDRFSAEMPDATLATLKIQPSEPRDSAVYFCASGLAYRDRGYNEQFFGPGTRLTVL.

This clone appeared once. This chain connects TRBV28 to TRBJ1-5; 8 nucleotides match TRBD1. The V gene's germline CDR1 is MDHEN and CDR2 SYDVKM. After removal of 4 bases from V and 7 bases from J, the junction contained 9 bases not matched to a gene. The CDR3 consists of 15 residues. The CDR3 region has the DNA TGTGCCAGCAGTTCACCAGACAGGGGAGAGCAGCCCCAGCATTTT. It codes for CASSSPDRGEQPQHF.

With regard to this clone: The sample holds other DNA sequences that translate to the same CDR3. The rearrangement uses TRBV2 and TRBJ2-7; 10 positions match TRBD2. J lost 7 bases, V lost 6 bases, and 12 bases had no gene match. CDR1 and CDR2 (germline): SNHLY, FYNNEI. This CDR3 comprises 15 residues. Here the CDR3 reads CASRESSGGWYEQYF. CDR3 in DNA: TGTGCCAGCAGAGAAAGTAGCGGGGGGTGGTATGAGCAGTACTTC.

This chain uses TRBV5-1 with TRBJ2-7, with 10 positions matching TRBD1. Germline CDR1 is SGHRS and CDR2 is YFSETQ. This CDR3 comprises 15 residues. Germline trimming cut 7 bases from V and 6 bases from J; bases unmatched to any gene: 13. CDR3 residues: CASAPPGTGDSEQYF. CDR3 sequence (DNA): TGCGCCAGCGCCCCACCTGGGACAGGGGACTCCGAGCAGTACTTC. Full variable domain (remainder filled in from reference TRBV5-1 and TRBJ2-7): KAGVTQTPRYLIKTRGQQVTLSCSPISGHRSVSWYQQTPGQGLQFLFEYFSETQRNKGNFPGRFSGRQFSNSRSEMNVSTLELGDSALYLCASAPPGTGDSEQYFGPGTRLTVT.

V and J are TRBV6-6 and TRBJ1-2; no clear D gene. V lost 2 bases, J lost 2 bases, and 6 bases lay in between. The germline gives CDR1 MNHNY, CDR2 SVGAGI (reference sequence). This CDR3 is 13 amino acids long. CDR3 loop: CASSYRSNYGYTF. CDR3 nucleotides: TGTGCCAGCAGTTACCGGTCCAACTATGGCTACACCTTC.

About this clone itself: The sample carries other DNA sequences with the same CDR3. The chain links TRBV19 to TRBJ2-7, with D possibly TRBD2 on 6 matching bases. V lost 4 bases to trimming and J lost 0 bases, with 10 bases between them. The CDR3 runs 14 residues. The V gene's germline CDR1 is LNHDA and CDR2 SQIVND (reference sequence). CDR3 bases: TGTGCCAGTAGTACGACGGGGGTCTCCTACGAGCAGTACTTC. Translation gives CASSTTGVSYEQYF. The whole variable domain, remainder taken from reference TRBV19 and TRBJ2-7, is DGGITQSPKYLFRKEGQNVTLSCEQNLNHDAMYWYRQDPGQGLRLIYYSQIVNDFQKGDIAEGYSVSREKKESFPLTVTSAQKNPTAFYLCASSTTGVSYEQYFGPGTRLTVT.

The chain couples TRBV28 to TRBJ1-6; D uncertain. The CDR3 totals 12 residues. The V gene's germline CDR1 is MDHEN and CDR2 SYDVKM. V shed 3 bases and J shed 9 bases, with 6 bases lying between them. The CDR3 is CASSFRSSPLHF. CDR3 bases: TGTGCCAGCAGTTTTCGGAGTTCACCCCTCCACTTT.

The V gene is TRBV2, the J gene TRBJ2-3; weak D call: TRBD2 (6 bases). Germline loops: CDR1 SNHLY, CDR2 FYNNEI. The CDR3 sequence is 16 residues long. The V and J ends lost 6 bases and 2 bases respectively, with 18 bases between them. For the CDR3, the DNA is TGTGCCAGCAGACTAGGCGGGGAGAGACTCACAGATACGCAGTATTTT. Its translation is CASRLGGERLTDTQYF.

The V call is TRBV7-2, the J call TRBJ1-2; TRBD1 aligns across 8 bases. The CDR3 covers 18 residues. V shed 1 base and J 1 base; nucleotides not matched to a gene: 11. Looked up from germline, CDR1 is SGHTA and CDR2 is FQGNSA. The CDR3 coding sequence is TGTGCCAGCAGCTTAGATATGGGTGACAGGGGAGATAACTATGGCTACACCTTC. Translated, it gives CASSLDMGDRGDNYGYTF.

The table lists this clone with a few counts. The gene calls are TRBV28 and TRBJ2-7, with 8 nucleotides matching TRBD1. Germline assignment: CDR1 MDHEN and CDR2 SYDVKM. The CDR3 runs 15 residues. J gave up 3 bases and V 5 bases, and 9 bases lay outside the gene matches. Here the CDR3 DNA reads TGTGCCAGCAGTCCAGATCCGGACAGGGTCTACGAGCAGTACTTC. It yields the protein CASSPDPDRVYEQYF.

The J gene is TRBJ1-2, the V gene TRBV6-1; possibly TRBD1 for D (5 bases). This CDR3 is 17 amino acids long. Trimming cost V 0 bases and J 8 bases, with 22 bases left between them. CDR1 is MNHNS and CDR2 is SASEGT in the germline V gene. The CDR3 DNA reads TGTGCCAGCAGTGAAGCTCAAACAGGAACAGTGAAACTCGGCTACACCTTC. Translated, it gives CASSEAQTGTVKLGYTF.

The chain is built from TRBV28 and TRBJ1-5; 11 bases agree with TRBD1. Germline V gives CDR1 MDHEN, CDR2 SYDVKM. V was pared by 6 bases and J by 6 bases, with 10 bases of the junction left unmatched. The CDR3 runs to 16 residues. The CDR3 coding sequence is TGTGCCAGCAGCCAAGAGGGGACAGGGGGAGGTCAGCCCCAGCATTTT. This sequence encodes CASSQEGTGGGQPQHF.

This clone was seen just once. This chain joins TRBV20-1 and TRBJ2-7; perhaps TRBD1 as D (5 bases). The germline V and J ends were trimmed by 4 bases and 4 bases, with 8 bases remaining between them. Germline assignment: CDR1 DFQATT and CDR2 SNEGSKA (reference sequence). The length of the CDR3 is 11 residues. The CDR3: CSATGIYEQYF. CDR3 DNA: TGCAGTGCTACAGGGATATACGAGCAGTACTTC.

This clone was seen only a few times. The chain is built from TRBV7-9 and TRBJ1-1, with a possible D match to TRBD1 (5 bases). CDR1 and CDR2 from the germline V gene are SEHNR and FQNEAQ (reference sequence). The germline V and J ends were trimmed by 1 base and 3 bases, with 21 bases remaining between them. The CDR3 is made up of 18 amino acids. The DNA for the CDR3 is TGTGCCAGCAGCTTAGTTGCAGGGATCGCGACTTACCACACTGAAGCTTTCTTT. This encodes CASSLVAGIATYHTEAFF. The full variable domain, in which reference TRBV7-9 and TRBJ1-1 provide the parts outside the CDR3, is DTGVSQNPRHKITKRGQNVTFRCDPISEHNRLYWYRQTLGQGPEFLTYFQNEAQLEKSRLLSDRFSAERPKGSFSTLEIQRTEQGDSAMYLCASSLVAGIATYHTEAFFGQGTRLTVV.

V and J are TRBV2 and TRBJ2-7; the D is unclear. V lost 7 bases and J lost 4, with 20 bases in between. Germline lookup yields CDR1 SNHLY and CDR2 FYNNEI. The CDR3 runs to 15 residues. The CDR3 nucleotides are TGTGCCAGCATCCCGTATTCGGGTATCCATTACGAGCAGTACTTC. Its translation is CASIPYSGIHYEQYF. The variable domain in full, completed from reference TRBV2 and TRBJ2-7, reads EPEVTQTPSHQVTQMGQEVILRCVPISNHLYFYWYRQILGQKVEFLVSFYNNEISEKSEIFDDQFSVERPDGSNFTLKIRSTKLEDSAMYFCASIPYSGIHYEQYFGPGTRLTVT.

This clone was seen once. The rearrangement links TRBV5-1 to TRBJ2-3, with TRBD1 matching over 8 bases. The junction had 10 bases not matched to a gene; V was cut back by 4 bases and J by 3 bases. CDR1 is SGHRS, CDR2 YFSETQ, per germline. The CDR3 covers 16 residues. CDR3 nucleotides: TGCGCCAGCAGCCAGGAGGACAGGGAAGGAACAGATACGCAGTATTTT. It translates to CASSQEDREGTDTQYF.

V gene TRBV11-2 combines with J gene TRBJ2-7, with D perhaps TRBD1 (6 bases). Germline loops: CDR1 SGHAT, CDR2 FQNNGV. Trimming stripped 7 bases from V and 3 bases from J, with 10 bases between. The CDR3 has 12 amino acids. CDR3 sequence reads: CASKQGIYEQYF. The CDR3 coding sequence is TGTGCCAGCAAACAGGGAATCTACGAGCAGTACTTC.

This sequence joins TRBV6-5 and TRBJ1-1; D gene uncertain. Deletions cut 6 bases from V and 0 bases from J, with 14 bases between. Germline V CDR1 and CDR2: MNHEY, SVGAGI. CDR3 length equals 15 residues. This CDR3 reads CASRVTATLNTEAFF. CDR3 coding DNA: TGTGCCAGCAGGGTTACAGCCACCTTGAACACTGAAGCTTTCTTT.